This TCR beta chain was identified during a study of cytomegalovirus exposure and HLA in healthy donors. General study points: Among the sequence variants, a highly shared cluster was likely an artifact of sequencing. TCR sequences were mostly rare, though some public TCRs occurred in many donors. Donor immune exposure was known only as CMV serostatus.

PCR amplification relied on 60 Vbeta primers (plus 13 Jbeta primers). As processed by the authors: Later work found 65 million to 90 million unique TCR beta chains, with roughly 11 million shared. Sequencing used immunoSEQ multiplex PCR; TCRdb keeps in-frame clones, though not all of them. The DNA was the basis for D and trimming; V, J and clone size are from that table. The repertoire holds roughly 99,000 clones, over 65% seen once, with 1.8% in the top ten. Unmatched junction bases numbered 12, after V lost 5 bases and J lost 10 bases. The CDR3 extends over 16 amino acids. Germline V CDR1 and CDR2: SGHNT, YENEEA. In regard to this clone: Its cognate antigen is unknown.

This chain links TRBV11-3 with TRBJ2-1; 12 nucleotides align to TRBD2. This TCR was recovered from a male donor in good health and CMV-seronegative. Material: PBMCs. CDR3 sequence: CASSHRLRGTSGEQFF. The CDR3 DNA follows: TGTGCCAGCAGCCATAGGCTTAGGGGGACTAGCGGGGAGCAGTTCTTC.